This T cell receptor (beta chain) emerged from a study of T cell repertoires in cytomegalovirus infection. Whole-study results and caveats: Ex vivo responses were dominated by HLA-C-restricted CMV-specific TCR beta clonotypes.

Per germline, CDR1 ENHRY and CDR2 SYGVKD. The ends were cut back, 4 bases at V and 4 bases at J, with 11 bases in the middle. This CDR3 is 14 amino acids long. TCRdb re-derived calls from the reads in MiXCR, one entry per CDR3 protein. This sample yields approximately 150,000 distinct CDR3 sequences, of which about 6% are seen a single time; roughly 18% belongs to the top ten. This clonotype was counted only a few times. What it binds is not known. Sequencing was carried out using PBMCs. The chain uses TRBV10-3 and TRBJ1-5; D gene ambiguous. This receptor was obtained from a human donor in good health (CMV status not recorded). Some clones in this sample may be carry-over from other donors' samples. The CDR3: CAISAGIPNQPQHF. CDR3 nucleotide sequence: TGTGCCATCAGTGCGGGGATCCCAAATCAGCCCCAGCATTTT.